The entry that follows covers one TCR beta chain sequence. Antigen specificity is unknown. It was with a sample-barcoded 5' primer and a J-beta primer mix that a second PCR of about 7 to 12 cycles was run. In TCRdb, the 5' RACE reads were re-called with MiXCR into one record per CDR3 protein. This repertoire shows around 1,600,000 distinct CDR3 sequences, approximately 42% found once; its top ten account for about 4%. The trim removed 6 bases at V and 5 bases at J, leaving 11 bases unmatched. Per germline, CDR1 MNHEY and CDR2 SMNVEV (reference sequence). This CDR3 is 16 amino acids long. This entry comes from a study of blood T cells in healthy people across ages. Regarding the study as a whole: Diversity was estimated from one million T cells, and these estimates were considered underestimates.

This receptor was identified in a woman under 30 in good health. V is TRBV27 and J is TRBJ2-3, with 10 bases matching TRBD2. The material sequenced was blood. This CDR3 is CASRRISGRALDTQYF. The CDR3 region has the DNA TGTGCCAGCAGAAGAATCAGCGGGAGGGCTTTAGATACGCAGTATTTT.